These 20 T cell receptor beta chains share one sample of origin, sequenced in a study of regulatory T cells in long-lasting Graves disease. Library construction for TCR beta used iRepertoire HTBI primers and Arm-PCR of CDR3 regions. TCRdb reprocessed the multiplex PCR reads via MiXCR and lists one record per CDR3 protein. The table has about half a million distinct CDR3 sequences, roughly 22% seen once; the top ten hold about an eighth. The time point was: persistent/refractory GD, antithyroid drugs over 5 years with positive TRAb. Extracted PBMC RNA gave rise to the TCR library. Here the sequenced sample was peripheral blood mononuclear cells (PBMCs), taken when the disease was refractory, from a patient treated with antithyroid drugs. The receptors come from a female donor with Graves disease.

Details on this clonotype: A much larger clone sits a single nucleotide away, making a read error possible. V gene TRBV2 combines with J gene TRBJ2-7; a possible D gene is TRBD2 (5 bases). CDR3 length: 14 residues. In germline, CDR1 is SNHLY, CDR2 FYNNEI. V dropped 6 bases and J dropped 2 bases, with 14 bases sitting between them. The CDR3 region is CASSQRGGPYEQYF. For the CDR3, the DNA is TGTGCCAGCAGCCAACGGGGTGGACCCTACGAGCAGTACTTC.

V usage is TRBV29-1 and J usage is TRBJ1-3; D uncertain. The germline V gene has CDR1 SQVTM and CDR2 ANQGSEA. This CDR3 has 13 amino acids. V lost 7 bases and J 4 bases, leaving 14 bases between the germline ends. CDR3 nucleotides: TGCAGCGGGAGAAAAGGCGACGGAAACACCATATATTTT. This translates into CSGRKGDGNTIYF.

The chain is built from TRBV7-3 and TRBJ2-1; the D gene is possibly TRBD2 (5 bases). Germline assignment: CDR1 SGHTA and CDR2 FQGTGA. Trimming shortened V by 5 bases and J by 3 bases, and 23 bases separated the two germline ends. CDR3 length equals 18 residues. As DNA, the CDR3 is TGTGCCAGCAGCGAGTCCCTAGCTCGGTTTTCGAGCTACAATGAGCAGTTCTTC. This translates into CASSESLARFSSYNEQFF. The complete variable domain, with remaining parts taken from reference TRBV7-3 and TRBJ2-1, reads GAGVSQTPSNKVTEKGKYVELRCDPISGHTALYWYRQSLGQGPEFLIYFQGTGAADDSGLPNDRFFAVRPEGSVSTLKIQRTERGDSAVYLCASSESLARFSSYNEQFFGPGTRLTVL.

In this sample, this clonotype turned up a few times. With a much larger clone just one base away, this may be a read error. The rearrangement joins TRBV2 to TRBJ2-5; no firm D call. The CDR3 spans 11 residues. The germline CDR1 and CDR2 sequences are SNHLY and FYNNEI. This CDR3 is CASSVVEIQYF. Here the CDR3 DNA reads TGTGCCAGCTCGGTAGTCGAGATCCAGTACTTC. The entire variable domain, with the rest obtained from reference TRBV2 and TRBJ2-5, is as follows: EPEVTQTPSHQVTQMGQEVILRCVPISNHLYFYWYRQILGQKVEFLVSFYNNEISEKSEIFDDQFSVERPDGSNFTLKIRSTKLEDSAMYFCASSVVEIQYFGPGTRLLVL.

In the case of this clonotype: A much larger clone sits a single nucleotide away, making a read error possible. The chain recombines TRBV7-2 with TRBJ2-4, with 13 bases fitting TRBD2. This CDR3 comprises 16 residues. Germline V gene data show CDR1 as SGHTA and CDR2 as FQGNSA. CDR3 amino acids: CASSYGLAGAKDIQYF. The CDR3 nucleotides are TGTGCCAGCAGCTATGGACTAGCGGGAGCCAAAGACATTCAGTACTTC.

There are a few counts of this clonotype. The chain carries TRBV18 and TRBJ2-1; TRBD1 or TRBD2 may be the D gene (6 bases each). The V and J ends lost 2 bases and 6 bases respectively, with 14 bases between them. CDR1 is KGHSH, CDR2 LQKENI, per germline. The length of the CDR3 is 15 residues. CDR3 DNA sequence: TGTGCCAGCTCACCAGAGGGGGGCCGGGGCAATGAGCAGTTCTTC. Translation: CASSPEGGRGNEQFF.

This clonotype was observed many times. The rearrangement links TRBV29-1 to TRBJ2-7; D is perhaps TRBD1 (7 bases). V was shortened by 7 bases and J by 2 bases, with 15 bases between the two germline ends. Germline lookup yields CDR1 SQVTM and CDR2 ANQGSEA. The CDR3 has 13 residues. CDR3 protein: CSARGALPYEQYF. CDR3 bases: TGCAGCGCCAGGGGGGCCCTTCCCTACGAGCAGTACTTC.

This clonotype was counted only a few times. This rearrangement joins TRBV12-3 or TRBV12-4 to TRBJ2-3, with TRBD2 identical over 10 bases. The CDR3 is 15 residues long. V was clipped by 4 bases and J by 6 bases; unmatched bases: 7. The CDR3 protein is CASSYSSGSVDTQYF. The CDR3 coding sequence is TGTGCCAGCAGTTATTCTAGCGGGAGCGTTGATACGCAGTATTTT.

This clonotype has ten or more counts. The chain uses TRBV7-3 and TRBJ1-6; 8 bases align to TRBD1. V shed 5 bases, J shed 7 bases, and the junction held 1 base outside the gene matches. The length of the CDR3 is 13 residues. Germline values: CDR1 SGHTA, CDR2 FQGTGA. CDR3 protein: CASSRQGNSPLHF. CDR3 sequence (DNA): TGTGCCAGCAGCCGACAGGGGAATTCACCCCTCCACTTT.

V usage is TRBV19 and J usage is TRBJ1-2; D possibly corresponds to TRBD1 (6 bases). CDR1 and CDR2 from the germline V gene are LNHDA and SQIVND (reference sequence). The CDR3 covers 14 residues. Trimming took 3 bases from V and 8 from J, leaving 16 bases between them. The CDR3 DNA sequence: TGTGCCAGTAGTATGGAATGGGGACACCAGGGCTACACCTTC. This sequence encodes CASSMEWGHQGYTF.

This clonotype was seen a handful of times. This clone may be a read error of a much larger clone one base away. The gene calls are TRBV7-2 and TRBJ2-4; 7 bases are shared with TRBD1. The CDR3 spans 13 residues. Per the germline V gene, CDR1 is SGHTA and CDR2 is FQGNSA. This chain's CDR3 is CAGSFPGGNIQYF. CDR3 nucleotides: TGTGCCGGCAGCTTCCCAGGGGGAAACATTCAGTACTTC.

This clonotype was seen ten or more times. This chain joins TRBV6-1 and TRBJ1-6; the match to TRBD1 covers 7 bases. Germline V lookup: CDR1 MNHNS, CDR2 SASEGT. The CDR3 is made up of 14 amino acids. V shed 6 bases and J 8 bases; nucleotides not matched to a gene: 7. The DNA for the CDR3 is TGTGCCAGCAGAATGACAGGGAGGCATTCACCCCTCCACTTT. This codes for CASRMTGRHSPLHF.

This clonotype was counted many times. The gene calls are TRBV20-1 and TRBJ1-5, with unresolved D. The CDR3 runs 14 residues. The V gene lost 0 bases and the J gene lost 5 bases, with 11 bases spanning the gap. CDR1 and CDR2 (germline): DFQATT, SNEGSKA (reference sequence). Here the CDR3 DNA reads TGCAGTGCTAGAGATGCGGGAAAATATCAGCCCCAGCATTTT. Amino acids: CSARDAGKYQPQHF.

This clonotype was seen a single time. At one end, the junction sequence differs from germline, possibly due to a read error. The rearrangement joins TRBV6-4 to TRBJ1-1, with D unresolved. The CDR3 has 19 amino acids. Germline-derived CDR1 and CDR2 are MRHNA and SNTAGT. In DNA form, the CDR3 reads TGTGCCAGCAGTTACTCGAATAGTTGGCCCCCTTCCCCTAACACTGAAGCTTTCTTT. It is translated as CASSYSNSWPPSPNTEAFF.

This clonotype was counted ten times or more. This chain uses TRBV28 with TRBJ2-2, with 12 positions matching TRBD1. Looked up from germline, CDR1 is MDHEN and CDR2 is SYDVKM. The V segment lost 3 bases and the J segment 6 bases; nucleotides outside the gene matches: 11. CDR3 size: 18 residues. CDR3: CASSFPAGTGGGPGELFF. The DNA for the CDR3 is TGTGCCAGCAGTTTCCCCGCTGGGACAGGGGGCGGGCCCGGGGAGCTGTTTTTT.

The gene calls are TRBV28 and TRBJ1-1, with D possibly TRBD1 on 5 matching bases. V lost 7 bases, J lost 4 bases, and 19 bases lay in between. The CDR3 covers 15 residues. CDR1 is MDHEN and CDR2 is SYDVKM in the germline V gene. CDR3 region: CASNTEYRRGTEAFF. As DNA, the CDR3 is TGTGCCAGCAACACCGAATACAGGAGGGGCACTGAAGCTTTCTTT.

This clonotype has ten or more counts. The chain uses TRBV6-5 and TRBJ2-7; D perhaps matches TRBD2 (5 bases). Between the trimmed V and J ends, which lost 4 bases and 0 bases, there was a span of 13 bases. The germline V gene encodes CDR1 MNHEY and CDR2 SVGAGI. The CDR3 length is 15 residues. The CDR3 DNA follows: TGTGCCAGCAGTTGGAGACCCACTAGCTCCTACGAGCAGTACTTC. As protein: CASSWRPTSSYEQYF.

This clonotype has ten or more counts. V is TRBV12-3 or TRBV12-4 and J is TRBJ1-1; no clear D. CDR3 length: 14 residues. Trimming removed 5 bases from V and 0 bases from J, with 10 bases in between. DNA of the CDR3: TGTGCCAGCAGTCGTACAAGTATGAACACTGAAGCTTTCTTT. Its translation is CASSRTSMNTEAFF.

This clonotype was recorded many times. V and J are TRBV29-1 and TRBJ1-1; 7 bases are shared with TRBD1. Trimming removed 3 bases from V and 7 bases from J; junction bases left unmatched: 5. This CDR3 has 12 amino acids. Germline V CDR1 and CDR2: SQVTM, ANQGSEA. CDR3 loop: CSVETGFSEAFF. CDR3 nucleotide sequence: TGCAGCGTTGAGACAGGGTTTAGTGAAGCTTTCTTT.

This clonotype was seen only a few times. As DNA, the CDR3 is TGCGCCAGCAGCTTGGATTGGGGGACAACACAAGAGACCCAGTACTTC. This gives the protein CASSLDWGTTQETQYF. The rearrangement uses TRBV5-1 and TRBJ2-5; tentative D call: TRBD1 (6 bases). Trimming cost V 0 bases and J 2 bases, with 14 bases left between them. Germline V lookup: CDR1 SGHRS, CDR2 YFSETQ. The CDR3 is 16 amino acids.